The sequence of this TCR beta chain was determined in a study of T cell repertoires in cytomegalovirus infection. CDR3 length: 15 amino acids. V shed 4 bases and J 4 bases; nucleotides not matched to a gene: 8. Per germline, CDR1 MGHDK and CDR2 SYGVNS. Each CDR3 protein gets one entry after TCRdb re-called the reads with MiXCR. The sample holds around 740,000 distinct CDR3 sequences, less than 40% seen once. Source material: PBMCs. The TCR was taken from a human donor in good health (CMV status not recorded). Some clones in this sample may be carry-over from other donors' samples. V is TRBV25-1 and J is TRBJ2-7; 9 nucleotides line up with TRBD1. The CDR3 sequence is CASSGLTGGVYEQYF. The CDR3 DNA reads as TGTGCCAGCAGTGGCCTGACAGGGGGGGTTTACGAGCAGTACTTC.